Shown below are 27 T cell receptor beta chains from a single sample sequenced in a study of CD8 T cells in Susac syndrome. Reverse transcription used about 0.45 to 1 ug RNA and random hexamers. TCRdb called the immunoSEQ multiplex PCR reads again in MiXCR, with one record for every CDR3 protein. The sample yields some 120,000 distinct CDR3 sequences, around 91% seen once. Sequenced sample: CD8+ T cells from PBMCs. The source is a human donor with multiple sclerosis.

This chain links TRBV29-1 with TRBJ1-1; no definite D call. V lost 7 bases to trimming and J lost 4 bases, with 10 bases between them. The CDR3 sequence is 11 residues long. The germline V gene has CDR1 SQVTM and CDR2 ANQGSEA. CDR3 sequence reads: CSAPKGTEAFF. CDR3 coding DNA: TGCAGCGCCCCCAAGGGCACTGAAGCTTTCTTT.

The chain recombines TRBV4-1 with TRBJ2-2; 10 nucleotides line up with TRBD1. Trimming removed 4 bases from V and 4 bases from J; junction bases left unmatched: 3. The CDR3 is made up of 15 amino acids. Germline V gene data show CDR1 as MGHRA and CDR2 as YSYEKL. The CDR3 spells CASSPTGGLTGELFF. The CDR3 DNA follows: TGCGCCAGCAGCCCGACAGGGGGCCTCACCGGGGAGCTGTTTTTT.

The V gene is TRBV5-1, the J gene TRBJ2-1; maybe TRBD2 (5 bases). CDR3 size: 16 residues. Germline CDR1 and CDR2: SGHRS and YFSETQ. V lost 4 bases, J lost 4 bases, and 18 bases lay in between. CDR3 residues: CASSLGLGRGYNEQFF. CDR3 bases: TGCGCCAGCAGCCTGGGTCTAGGGAGAGGATACAATGAGCAGTTCTTC.

This clonotype was seen a handful of times. The chain couples TRBV15 to TRBJ2-7, with D perhaps assigned TRBD1 or TRBD2 (5 bases each). Germline CDR1 LNHNV, CDR2 YYDKDF (reference sequence). The V gene lost 3 bases and the J gene lost 5 bases, with 17 bases spanning the gap. The CDR3 length is 15 residues. CDR3 protein: CATSRGTGLDHEQYF. The CDR3 DNA reads as TGTGCCACCAGCAGGGGGACCGGCCTGGACCACGAGCAGTACTTC.

The chain employs TRBV13 and TRBJ1-4, with D tentatively TRBD1 (6 bases). Germline CDR1 and CDR2: PRHDT and FYEKMQ (reference sequence). V dropped 2 bases and J dropped 9 bases, with 19 bases sitting between them. CDR3 length: 16 amino acids. The CDR3 here is CASSLKGQRDGKKLFF. The CDR3 DNA follows: TGTGCCAGCAGCTTAAAAGGACAGCGGGATGGGAAAAAACTGTTTTTT. The full variable domain, its missing parts supplied by reference TRBV13 and TRBJ1-4, is AAGVIQSPRHLIKEKRETATLKCYPIPRHDTVYWYQQGPGQDPQFLISFYEKMQSDKGSIPDRFSAQQFSDYHSELNMSSLELGDSALYFCASSLKGQRDGKKLFFGSGTQLSVL.

The V gene is TRBV30, the J gene TRBJ2-1, with a weak D call TRBD2 (6 bases). Germline assignment: CDR1 GTSNPN and CDR2 SVGIG (reference sequence). CDR3 size: 12 residues. This chain's CDR3 is CASGTLLYEQFF. CDR3 DNA sequence: TGTGCTTCCGGGACTCTTCTCTATGAGCAGTTCTTC. Together with reference TRBV30 and TRBJ2-1, the CDR3 gives the full variable domain: SQTIHQWPATLVQPVGSPLSLECTVEGTSNPNLYWYRQAAGRGLQLLFYSVGIGQISSEVPQNLSASRPQDRQFILSSKKLLLSDSGFYLCASGTLLYEQFFGPGTRLTVL.

The chain uses TRBV7-2 and TRBJ2-7; the match to TRBD1 covers 10 bases. V was clipped by 7 bases and J by 3 bases; unmatched bases: 9. CDR3 length equals 15 residues. Germline loops: CDR1 SGHTA, CDR2 FQGNSA. CDR3 sequence (DNA): TGTGCCAGCACCTCCCCGGGACAGGGGTACTACGAGCAGTACTTC. Translation: CASTSPGQGYYEQYF.

The V and J genes are TRBV4-3 and TRBJ2-7, with D maybe TRBD1 (5 bases). The CDR3 is 15 residues long. Germline CDR1 is LGHNA and CDR2 is YSLEER. V lost 0 bases to trimming and J lost 1 base, with 10 bases between them. The CDR3 DNA sequence: TGCGCCAGCAGCCAAGATACAGGTGAATCCTACGAGCAGTACTTC. Amino acid sequence: CASSQDTGESYEQYF.

This chain links TRBV6-5 with TRBJ1-2; TRBD1 matches 8 bases. This CDR3 spans 13 amino acids. Trimming took 4 bases from V and 8 from J; bases not matched to a gene: 6. Germline CDR1 and CDR2: MNHEY and SVGAGI. CDR3 amino acids: CASSFGTGGGYTF. The CDR3 DNA reads as TGTGCCAGCAGTTTCGGGACAGGAGGCGGCTACACCTTC.

The V call is TRBV2, the J call TRBJ2-7; possible D gene TRBD2, 5 bases. The CDR3 covers 13 residues. Germline-derived CDR1 and CDR2 are SNHLY and FYNNEI. Trimming took off 8 bases at V and 0 bases at J, with 11 bases between the two ends. CDR3 in amino acids: CASWGVSSYEQYF. CDR3 DNA: TGTGCCAGCTGGGGAGTATCCTCCTACGAGCAGTACTTC.

The chain couples TRBV19 to TRBJ2-2, with a weak D call TRBD2 (5 bases). The CDR3 runs 13 residues. Germline CDR1 and CDR2: LNHDA and SQIVND (reference sequence). Trimming left V 10 bases short and J 4 bases short, with 13 bases between. CDR3 sequence reads: CATGGWSTGELFF. In DNA, the CDR3 is TGTGCCACCGGAGGCTGGAGCACCGGGGAGCTGTTTTTT. The variable domain in full, completed from reference TRBV19 and TRBJ2-2, reads DGGITQSPKYLFRKEGQNVTLSCEQNLNHDAMYWYRQDPGQGLRLIYYSQIVNDFQKGDIAEGYSVSREKKESFPLTVTSAQKNPTAFYLCATGGWSTGELFFGEGSRLTVL.

V is TRBV20-1 and J is TRBJ2-6; D is unclear. With 5 bases removed from V and 1 base from J, the gap between germline ends came to 12 bases. The V gene's germline CDR1 is DFQATT and CDR2 SNEGSKA (reference sequence). The CDR3 sequence is 15 residues long. CDR3 sequence reads: CSASHWISGANVLTF. The CDR3 DNA reads as TGCAGTGCTTCTCACTGGATTTCTGGGGCCAACGTCCTGACTTTC.

V is TRBV19 and J is TRBJ2-1; tentative D call: TRBD2 (6 bases). The CDR3 contains 16 residues. Looked up from germline, CDR1 is LNHDA and CDR2 is SQIVND (reference sequence). V was clipped by 3 bases and J by 2 bases, with 14 bases between them. The CDR3 nucleotides read TGTGCCAGTAGTATCGGAGTAGCGGCCCCCTACAATGAGCAGTTCTTC. Its translation: CASSIGVAAPYNEQFF.

The chain combines TRBV6-1 with TRBJ1-1, with TRBD1 matching 10 bases. The CDR3 has 16 amino acids. Germline V gene data show CDR1 as MNHNS and CDR2 as SASEGT. With V trimmed by 6 bases and J by 0 bases, 7 bases remained unmatched. The CDR3 bases are TGTGCCAGCAGCCGGGACAGGGGACAAATGAACACTGAAGCTTTCTTT. Translating gives CASSRDRGQMNTEAFF.

The chain carries TRBV11-3 and TRBJ2-1; 9 bases map to TRBD2. The J segment lost 10 bases and the V segment lost 4 bases, leaving 8 bases of the junction unmatched. CDR1 SGHNT and CDR2 YENEEA come from the germline V gene. This CDR3 has 14 residues. DNA of the CDR3: TGTGCCAGCAGCTCGGGACTAGCCCTTGGCGAGCAGTTCTTC. Translated: CASSSGLALGEQFF.

The chain has TRBV13 and TRBJ2-2, with D unresolved. Germline V gene sequence: CDR1 PRHDT, CDR2 FYEKMQ (reference sequence). Between the trimmed V and J ends, which lost 5 bases and 2 bases, there was a span of 12 bases. The CDR3 totals 15 residues. The CDR3: CASSPGGVNTGELFF. In DNA, the CDR3 is TGTGCCAGCAGCCCCGGCGGAGTCAACACCGGGGAGCTGTTTTTT.

The J gene is TRBJ2-7, the V gene TRBV6-5; D tentatively reads TRBD1 or TRBD2 (5 bases each). CDR1 is MNHEY, CDR2 SVGAGI, per germline. V lost 6 bases to trimming and J lost 7 bases, with 13 bases between them. This CDR3 is 12 amino acids long. The CDR3 protein is CASSHPGQEQYF. The CDR3 DNA reads TGTGCCAGCAGCCATCCGGGGCAGGAGCAGTACTTC.

This sequence joins TRBV27 and TRBJ1-2; D is undetermined. The germline CDR1 and CDR2 sequences are MNHEY and SMNVEV (reference sequence). CDR3 size: 13 residues. V was pared by 6 bases and J by 6 bases, with 14 bases between. CDR3 in amino acids: CASRAPGRDGYTF. The CDR3 DNA is TGTGCCAGCAGGGCCCCGGGCCGGGATGGCTACACCTTC.

V usage is TRBV2 and J usage is TRBJ1-2; 7 bases map to TRBD1. CDR3 length: 15 amino acids. The germline gives CDR1 SNHLY, CDR2 FYNNEI. Trimming removed 8 bases from V and 0 bases from J; junction bases left unmatched: 9. This CDR3 reads CASGRDSSPNYGYTF. The CDR3 bases are TGTGCCAGCGGGCGGGACAGCTCGCCTAACTATGGCTACACCTTC.

This chain uses TRBV6-5 with TRBJ1-5; TRBD1 might be the D (6 bases). V was trimmed by 6 bases and J by 7 bases, leaving 16 bases between them. The CDR3 is 14 amino acids. Looked up from germline, CDR1 is MNHEY and CDR2 is SVGAGI. The chain's CDR3 is CASSPTGPRQPQHF. The CDR3 region has the DNA TGTGCCAGCAGCCCTACAGGGCCTCGGCAGCCCCAGCATTTT.

V gene TRBV19 combines with J gene TRBJ1-4; 9 bases line up with TRBD1. Germline assignment: CDR1 LNHDA and CDR2 SQIVND (reference sequence). The CDR3 runs 14 residues. The junction had 4 bases not matched to a gene; V was cut back by 7 bases and J by 4 bases. The CDR3 region has the DNA TGTGCCAGTACCCCGGGACAGGGTAATGAAAAACTGTTTTTT. This translates into CASTPGQGNEKLFF.

The CDR3 DNA is TGTGCCAGCAGTTTAGCAGGGGACGATGGTGGCTACACCTTC. Its protein product is CASSLAGDDGGYTF. The chain combines TRBV12-3 or TRBV12-4 with TRBJ1-2, with D perhaps matching TRBD1 (5 bases). The CDR3 consists of 14 residues. The ends were cut back, 0 bases at V and 7 bases at J, with 12 bases in the middle.

The chain uses TRBV7-8 and TRBJ1-1; D call uncertain. CDR1 SGHVS and CDR2 FQNEAQ come from the germline V gene. The CDR3 extends over 16 amino acids. Trimming removed 5 bases at V and 1 base at J, with 17 bases between. CDR3 coding DNA: TGTGCCAGCAGCCCGGCCTACAGATCCACGAACACTGAAGCTTTCTTT. It encodes CASSPAYRSTNTEAFF.

The rearrangement joins TRBV19 to TRBJ2-7, with 7 bases that match TRBD1. This CDR3 is 14 amino acids long. The ends lost 10 bases at V and 0 bases at J; junction bases unmatched: 9. Germline V gene data show CDR1 as LNHDA and CDR2 as SQIVND (reference sequence). Here the CDR3 DNA reads TGTGCCACCCTACTCGGGACAGTCTCCTACGAGCAGTACTTC. Translation gives CATLLGTVSYEQYF.

The rearrangement links TRBV30 to TRBJ2-3; the D gene is possibly TRBD2 (5 bases). Germline CDR1 reads GTSNPN; CDR2 reads SVGIG (reference sequence). Trimming removed 1 base at V and 3 bases at J, with 5 bases between. This CDR3 spans 12 amino acids. CDR3 loop: CAWSERTDTQYF. The CDR3 DNA sequence: TGTGCCTGGAGTGAGCGGACAGATACGCAGTATTTT.

The J gene is TRBJ1-2, the V gene TRBV12-3 or TRBV12-4, with D possibly being TRBD1 (6 bases). The germline V and J ends were trimmed by 6 bases and 4 bases, with 18 bases remaining between them. This CDR3 contains 15 residues. This CDR3 is CASSPGRDIPYGYTF. The DNA for the CDR3 is TGTGCCAGCAGCCCAGGGAGGGACATTCCCTATGGCTACACCTTC.

This chain connects TRBV7-9 to TRBJ1-2; a weak D match, TRBD1 (5 bases). The V end lost 5 bases, the J end lost 8 bases, and 15 bases lay between the germline ends. CDR3 length: 13 amino acids. CDR1 is SEHNR, CDR2 FQNEAQ, per germline (reference sequence). This chain's CDR3 is CASSLQGGHGYTF. The CDR3 nucleotides read TGTGCCAGCAGCCTGCAGGGTGGGCACGGCTACACCTTC.